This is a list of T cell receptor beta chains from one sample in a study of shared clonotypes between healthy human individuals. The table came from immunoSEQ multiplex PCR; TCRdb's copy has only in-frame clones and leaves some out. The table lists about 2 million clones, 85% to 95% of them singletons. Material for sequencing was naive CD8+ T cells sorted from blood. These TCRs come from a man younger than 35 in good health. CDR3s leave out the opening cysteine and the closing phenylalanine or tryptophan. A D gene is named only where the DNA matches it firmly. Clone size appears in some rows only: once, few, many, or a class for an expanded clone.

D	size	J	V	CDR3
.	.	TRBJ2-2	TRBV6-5	ASSYSTGSLTGELF
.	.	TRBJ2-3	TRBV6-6	ASSTDTTDTQY
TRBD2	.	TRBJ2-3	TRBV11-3	ASSFLSSGGVTDTQY
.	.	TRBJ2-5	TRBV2	ASSELGGRETQY
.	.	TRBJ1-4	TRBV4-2	ASSQDVGGGEKLF
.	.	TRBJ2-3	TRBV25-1	ASSRRGSTDTQY
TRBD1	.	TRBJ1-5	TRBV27	ASSLSSDRGPIFNQPQH
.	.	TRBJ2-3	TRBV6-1	ATSLRASTDTQY
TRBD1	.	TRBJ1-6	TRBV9	ASSTGEVGLNSPLH
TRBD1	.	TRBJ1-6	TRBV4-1	ASSQPSPGQGYNSPLH
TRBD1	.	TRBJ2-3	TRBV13	ASSFSGTGGRDTQY
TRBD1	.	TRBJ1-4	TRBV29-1	SAEGTGGEKLF
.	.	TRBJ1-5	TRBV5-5	ASSFEGQPYQPQH
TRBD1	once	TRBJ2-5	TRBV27	ASSPRAQGAPQETQY
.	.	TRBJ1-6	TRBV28	ASTTRGGYSPLH
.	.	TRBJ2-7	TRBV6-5	ASSFRERYEQY
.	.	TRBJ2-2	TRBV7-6	ASSLGPGTGTGELF
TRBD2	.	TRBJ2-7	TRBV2	ASSESAGGPYEQY
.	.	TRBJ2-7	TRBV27	ASSLKGGIAYEQY
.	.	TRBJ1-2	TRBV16	ASSPSLEGYT
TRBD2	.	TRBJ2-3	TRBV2	ASSDSGMTDTQY
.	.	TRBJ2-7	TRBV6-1	ASSERWQRLTYEQY
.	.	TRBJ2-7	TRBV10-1	ASSDNYEQY